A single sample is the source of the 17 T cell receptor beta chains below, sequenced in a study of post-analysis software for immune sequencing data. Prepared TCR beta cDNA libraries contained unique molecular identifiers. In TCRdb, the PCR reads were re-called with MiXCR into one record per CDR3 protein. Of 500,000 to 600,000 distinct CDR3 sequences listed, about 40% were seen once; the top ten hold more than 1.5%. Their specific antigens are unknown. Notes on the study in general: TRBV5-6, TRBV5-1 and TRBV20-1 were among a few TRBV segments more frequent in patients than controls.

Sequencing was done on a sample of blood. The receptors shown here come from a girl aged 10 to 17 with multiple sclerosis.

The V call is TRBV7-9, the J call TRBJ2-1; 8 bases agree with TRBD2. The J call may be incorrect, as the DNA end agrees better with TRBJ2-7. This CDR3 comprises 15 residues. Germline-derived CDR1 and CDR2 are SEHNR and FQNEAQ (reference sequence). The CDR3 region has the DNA TGTGCCAGCAGCCCGAGCGGGAGCAATTACAATGAGCAGTACTTC. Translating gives CASSPSGSNYNEQYF.

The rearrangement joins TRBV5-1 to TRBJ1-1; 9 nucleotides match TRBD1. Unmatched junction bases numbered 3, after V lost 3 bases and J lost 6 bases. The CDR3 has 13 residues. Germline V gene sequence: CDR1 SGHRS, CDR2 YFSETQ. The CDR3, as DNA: TGCGCCAGCAGCTGGGACAGGGCCTCTGAAGCTTTCTTT. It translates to CASSWDRASEAFF. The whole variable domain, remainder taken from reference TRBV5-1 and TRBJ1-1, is KAGVTQTPRYLIKTRGQQVTLSCSPISGHRSVSWYQQTPGQGLQFLFEYFSETQRNKGNFPGRFSGRQFSNSRSEMNVSTLELGDSALYLCASSWDRASEAFFGQGTRLTVV.

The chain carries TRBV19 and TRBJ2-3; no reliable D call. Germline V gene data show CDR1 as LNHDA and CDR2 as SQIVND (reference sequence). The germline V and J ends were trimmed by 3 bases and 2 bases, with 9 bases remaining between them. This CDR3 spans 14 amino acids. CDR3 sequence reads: CASSIRPNTDTQYF. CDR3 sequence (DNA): TGTGCCAGTAGTATCCGGCCTAACACAGATACGCAGTATTTT.

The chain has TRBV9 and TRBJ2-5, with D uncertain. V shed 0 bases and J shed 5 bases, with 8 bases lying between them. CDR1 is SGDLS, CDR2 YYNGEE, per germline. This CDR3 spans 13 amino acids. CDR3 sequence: CASSVAIRETQYF. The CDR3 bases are TGTGCCAGCAGCGTAGCTATTAGGGAGACCCAGTACTTC. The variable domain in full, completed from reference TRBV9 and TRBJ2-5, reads DSGVTQTPKHLITATGQRVTLRCSPRSGDLSVYWYQQSLDQGLQFLIQYYNGEERAKGNILERFSAQQFPDLHSELNLSSLELGDSALYFCASSVAIRETQYFGPGTRLLVL.

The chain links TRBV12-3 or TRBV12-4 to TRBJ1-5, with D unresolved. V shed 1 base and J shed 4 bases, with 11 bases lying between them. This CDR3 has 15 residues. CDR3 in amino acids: CASSLVEAGNQPQHF. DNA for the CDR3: TGTGCCAGCAGTTTAGTAGAGGCAGGTAATCAGCCCCAGCATTTT.

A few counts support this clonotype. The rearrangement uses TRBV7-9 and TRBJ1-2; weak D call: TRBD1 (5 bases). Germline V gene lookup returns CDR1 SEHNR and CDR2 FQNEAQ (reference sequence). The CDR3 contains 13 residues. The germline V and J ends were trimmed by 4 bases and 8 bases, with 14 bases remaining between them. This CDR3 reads CASSSSQQGGYTF. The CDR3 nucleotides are TGTGCCAGCAGCTCCAGCCAGCAGGGCGGCTACACCTTC.

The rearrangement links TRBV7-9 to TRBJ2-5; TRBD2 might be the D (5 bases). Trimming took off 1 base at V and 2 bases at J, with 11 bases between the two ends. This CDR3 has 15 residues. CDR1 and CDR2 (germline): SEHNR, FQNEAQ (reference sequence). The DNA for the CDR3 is TGTGCCAGCAGCTTAGGGGCTAGCCCACAAGAGACCCAGTACTTC. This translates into CASSLGASPQETQYF.

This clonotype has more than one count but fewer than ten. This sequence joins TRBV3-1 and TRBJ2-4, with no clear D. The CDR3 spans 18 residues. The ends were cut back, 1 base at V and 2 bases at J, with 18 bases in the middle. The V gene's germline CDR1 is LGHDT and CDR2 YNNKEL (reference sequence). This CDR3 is CASSQVGFVRKTKNIQYF. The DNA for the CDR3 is TGTGCCAGCAGCCAAGTCGGCTTCGTCAGAAAAACCAAAAACATTCAGTACTTC.

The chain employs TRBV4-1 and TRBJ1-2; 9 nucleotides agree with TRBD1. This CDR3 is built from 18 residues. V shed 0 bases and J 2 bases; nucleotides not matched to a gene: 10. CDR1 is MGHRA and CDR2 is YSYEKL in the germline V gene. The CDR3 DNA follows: TGCGCCAGCAGCCAAGATAAGAGAGGGACAGGGTACAACTATGGCTACACCTTC. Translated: CASSQDKRGTGYNYGYTF.

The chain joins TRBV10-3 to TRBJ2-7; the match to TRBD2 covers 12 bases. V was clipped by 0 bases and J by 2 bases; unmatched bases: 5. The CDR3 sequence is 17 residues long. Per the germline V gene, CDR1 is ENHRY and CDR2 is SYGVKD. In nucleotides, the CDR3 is TGTGCCATCAGTGAGTCGATCCCTAGCGGGAGGGCCTACGAGCAGTACTTC. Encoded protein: CAISESIPSGRAYEQYF.

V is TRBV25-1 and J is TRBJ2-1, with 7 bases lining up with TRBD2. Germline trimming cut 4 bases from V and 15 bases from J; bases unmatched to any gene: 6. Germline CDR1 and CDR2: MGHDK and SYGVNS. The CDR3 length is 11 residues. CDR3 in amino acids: CASSVGTKPFF. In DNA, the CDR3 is TGTGCCAGCAGTGTCGGGACTAAGCCGTTCTTC.

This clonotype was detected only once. The DNA for the CDR3 is TGTGCCAGCAGCTTTCAGAGGGCCCATGAGCAGTTCTTC. The encoded protein is CASSFQRAHEQFF. The chain employs TRBV5-6 and TRBJ2-1; weak D call: TRBD2 (5 bases). The CDR3 loop spans 13 amino acids. V was trimmed by 2 bases and J by 8 bases, leaving 11 bases between them. The germline gives CDR1 SGHDT, CDR2 YYEEEE.

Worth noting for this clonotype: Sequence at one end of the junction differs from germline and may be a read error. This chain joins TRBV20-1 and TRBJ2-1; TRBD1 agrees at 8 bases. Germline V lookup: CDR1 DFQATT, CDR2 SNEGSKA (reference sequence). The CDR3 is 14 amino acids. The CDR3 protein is CSAGGQALYNKQFF. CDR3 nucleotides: TGCAGTGCCGGGGGACAGGCGCTATACAATAAGCAGTTCTTC.

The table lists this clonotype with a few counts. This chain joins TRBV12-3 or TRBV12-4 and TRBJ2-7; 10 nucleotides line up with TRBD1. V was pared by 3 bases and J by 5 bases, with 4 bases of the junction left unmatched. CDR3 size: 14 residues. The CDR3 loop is CASSLTGGTHEQYF. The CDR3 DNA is TGTGCCAGCAGTTTGACAGGGGGCACCCACGAGCAGTACTTC.

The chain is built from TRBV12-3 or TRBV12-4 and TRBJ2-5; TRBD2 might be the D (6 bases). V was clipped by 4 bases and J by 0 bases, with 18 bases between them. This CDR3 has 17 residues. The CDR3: CASSWGLPRGYQETQYF. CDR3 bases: TGTGCCAGCAGTTGGGGACTCCCTAGAGGGTACCAAGAGACCCAGTACTTC.

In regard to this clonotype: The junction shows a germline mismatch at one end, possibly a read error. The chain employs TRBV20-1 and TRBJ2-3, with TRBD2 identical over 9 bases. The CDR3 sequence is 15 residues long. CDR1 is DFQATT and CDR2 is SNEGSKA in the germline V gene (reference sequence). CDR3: CSAGGLADRDDTRYF. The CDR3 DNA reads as TGCAGTGCCGGGGGACTAGCAGATCGAGACGATACGCGGTATTTT.

The CDR3 DNA reads as TGTGCCATCAGTGAGGGGGGGGACAGTCTCCAAGAGACCCAGTACTTC. Its protein is CAISEGGDSLQETQYF. The chain links TRBV10-3 to TRBJ2-5, with D tentatively TRBD1 or TRBD2 (7 bases each). V dropped 2 bases and J dropped 1 base, with 14 bases sitting between them. CDR1 and CDR2 from the germline V gene are ENHRY and SYGVKD. The CDR3 has 16 residues.